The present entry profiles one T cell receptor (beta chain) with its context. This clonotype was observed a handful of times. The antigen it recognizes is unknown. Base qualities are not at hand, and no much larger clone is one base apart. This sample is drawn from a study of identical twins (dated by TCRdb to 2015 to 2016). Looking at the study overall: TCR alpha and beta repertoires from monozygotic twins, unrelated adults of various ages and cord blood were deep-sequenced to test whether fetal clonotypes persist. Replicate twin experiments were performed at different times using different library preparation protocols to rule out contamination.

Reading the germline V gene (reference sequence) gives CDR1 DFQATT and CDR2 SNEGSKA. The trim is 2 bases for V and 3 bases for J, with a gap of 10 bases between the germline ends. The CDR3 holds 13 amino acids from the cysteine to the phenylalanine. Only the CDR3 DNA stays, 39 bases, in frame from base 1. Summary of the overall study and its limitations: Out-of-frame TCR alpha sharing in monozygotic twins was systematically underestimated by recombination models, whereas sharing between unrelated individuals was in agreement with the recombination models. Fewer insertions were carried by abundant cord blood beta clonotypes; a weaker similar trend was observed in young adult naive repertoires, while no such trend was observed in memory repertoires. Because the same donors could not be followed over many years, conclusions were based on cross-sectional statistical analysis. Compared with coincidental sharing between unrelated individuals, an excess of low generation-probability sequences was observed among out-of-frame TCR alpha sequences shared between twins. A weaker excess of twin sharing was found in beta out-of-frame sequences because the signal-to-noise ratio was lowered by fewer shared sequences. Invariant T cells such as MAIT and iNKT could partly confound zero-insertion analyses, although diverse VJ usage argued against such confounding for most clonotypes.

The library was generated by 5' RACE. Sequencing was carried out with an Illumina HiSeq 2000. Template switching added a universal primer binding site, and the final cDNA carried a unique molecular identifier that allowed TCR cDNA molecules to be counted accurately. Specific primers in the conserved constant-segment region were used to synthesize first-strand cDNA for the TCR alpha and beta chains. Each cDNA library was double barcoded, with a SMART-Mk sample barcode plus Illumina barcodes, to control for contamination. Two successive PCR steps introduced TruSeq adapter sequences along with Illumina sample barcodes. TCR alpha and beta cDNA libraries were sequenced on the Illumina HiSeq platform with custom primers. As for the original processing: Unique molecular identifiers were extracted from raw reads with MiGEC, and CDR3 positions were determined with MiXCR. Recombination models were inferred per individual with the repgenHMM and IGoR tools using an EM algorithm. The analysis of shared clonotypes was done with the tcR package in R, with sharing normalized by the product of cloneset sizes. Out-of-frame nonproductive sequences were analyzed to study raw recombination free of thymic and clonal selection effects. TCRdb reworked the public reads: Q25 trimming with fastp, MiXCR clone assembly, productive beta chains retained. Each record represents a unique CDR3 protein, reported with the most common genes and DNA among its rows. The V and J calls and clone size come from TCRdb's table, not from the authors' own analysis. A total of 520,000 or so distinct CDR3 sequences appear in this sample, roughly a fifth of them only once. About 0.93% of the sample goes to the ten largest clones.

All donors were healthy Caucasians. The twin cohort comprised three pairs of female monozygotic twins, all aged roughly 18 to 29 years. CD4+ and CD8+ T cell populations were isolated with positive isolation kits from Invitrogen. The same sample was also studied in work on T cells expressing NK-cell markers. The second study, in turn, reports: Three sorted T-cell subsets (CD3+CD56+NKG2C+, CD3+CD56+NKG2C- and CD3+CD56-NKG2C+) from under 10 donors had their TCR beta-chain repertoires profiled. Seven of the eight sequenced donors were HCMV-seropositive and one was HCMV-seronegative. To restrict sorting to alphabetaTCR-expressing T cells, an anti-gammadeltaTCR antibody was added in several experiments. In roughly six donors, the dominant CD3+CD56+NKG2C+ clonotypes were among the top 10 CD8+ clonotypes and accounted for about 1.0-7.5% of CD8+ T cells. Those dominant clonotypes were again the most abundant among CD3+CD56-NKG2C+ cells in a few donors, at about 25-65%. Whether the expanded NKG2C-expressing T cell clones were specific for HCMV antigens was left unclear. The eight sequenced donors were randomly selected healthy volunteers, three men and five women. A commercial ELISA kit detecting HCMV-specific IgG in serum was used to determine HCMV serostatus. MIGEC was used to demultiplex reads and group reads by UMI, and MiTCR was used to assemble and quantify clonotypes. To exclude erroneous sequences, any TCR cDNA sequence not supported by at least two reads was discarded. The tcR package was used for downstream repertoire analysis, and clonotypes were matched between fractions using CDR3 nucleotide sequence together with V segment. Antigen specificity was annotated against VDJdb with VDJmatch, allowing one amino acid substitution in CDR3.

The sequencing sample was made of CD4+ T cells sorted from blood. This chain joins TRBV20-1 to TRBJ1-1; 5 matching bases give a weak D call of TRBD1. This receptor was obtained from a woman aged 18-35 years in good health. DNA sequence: TGCAGTGCTAGACAGGGTCTGGACACTGAAGCTTTCTTT. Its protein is CSARQGLDTEAFF.